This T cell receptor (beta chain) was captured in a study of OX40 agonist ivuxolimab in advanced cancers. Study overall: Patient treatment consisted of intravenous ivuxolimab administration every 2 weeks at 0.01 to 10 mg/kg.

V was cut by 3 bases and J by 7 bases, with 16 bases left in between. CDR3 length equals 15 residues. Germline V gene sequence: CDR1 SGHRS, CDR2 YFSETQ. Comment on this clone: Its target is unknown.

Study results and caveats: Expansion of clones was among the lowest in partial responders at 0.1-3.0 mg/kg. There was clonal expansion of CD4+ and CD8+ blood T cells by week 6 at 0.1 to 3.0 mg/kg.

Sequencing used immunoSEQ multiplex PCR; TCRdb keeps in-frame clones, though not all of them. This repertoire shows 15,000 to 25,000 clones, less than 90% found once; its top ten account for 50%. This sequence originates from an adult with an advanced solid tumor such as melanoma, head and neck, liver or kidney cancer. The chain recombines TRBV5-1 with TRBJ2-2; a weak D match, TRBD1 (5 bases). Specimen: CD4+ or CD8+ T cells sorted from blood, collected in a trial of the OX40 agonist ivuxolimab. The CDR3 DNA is TGCGCCAGCAGCTCCCTGACAGTTAGAGGCGGGGAGCTGTTTTTT. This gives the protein CASSSLTVRGGELFF. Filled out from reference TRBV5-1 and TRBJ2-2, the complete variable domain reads KAGVTQTPRYLIKTRGQQVTLSCSPISGHRSVSWYQQTPGQGLQFLFEYFSETQRNKGNFPGRFSGRQFSNSRSEMNVSTLELGDSALYLCASSSLTVRGGELFFGEGSRLTVL.